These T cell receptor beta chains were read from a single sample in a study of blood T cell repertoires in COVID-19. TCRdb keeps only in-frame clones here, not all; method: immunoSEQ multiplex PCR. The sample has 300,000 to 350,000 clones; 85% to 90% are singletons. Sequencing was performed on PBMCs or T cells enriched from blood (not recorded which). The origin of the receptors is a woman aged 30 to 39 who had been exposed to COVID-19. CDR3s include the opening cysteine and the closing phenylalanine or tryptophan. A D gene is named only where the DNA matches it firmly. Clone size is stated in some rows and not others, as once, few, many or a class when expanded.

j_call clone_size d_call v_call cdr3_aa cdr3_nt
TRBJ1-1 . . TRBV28 CASSVPTEAFF TGTGCCAGCTCAGTTCCCACTGAAGCTTTCTTT
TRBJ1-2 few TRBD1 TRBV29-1 CSVGDRSYGYTF TGCAGCGTTGGGGACAGGAGCTATGGCTACACCTTC
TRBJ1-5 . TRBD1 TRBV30 CAWRGQGQRGQPQHF TGTGCCTGGAGGGGACAGGGGCAAAGGGGTCAGCCCCAGCATTTT
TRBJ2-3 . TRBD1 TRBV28 CAIPGQGEDTQYF TGTGCCATCCCGGGACAGGGGGAAGATACGCAGTATTTT
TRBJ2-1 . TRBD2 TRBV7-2 CASSPGQAAGGYNEQFF TGTGCCAGCAGCCCAGGACAGGCAGCGGGAGGTTACAATGAGCAGTTCTTC
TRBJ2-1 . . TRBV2 CASRAAAVYNEQFF TGTGCCAGCAGGGCGGCAGCGGTATACAATGAGCAGTTCTTC
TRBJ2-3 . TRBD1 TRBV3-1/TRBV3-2 CASSHLQDRGVDVTQYF TGTGCCAGCAGCCACTTACAGGACAGGGGAGTTGATGTTACGCAGTATTTT
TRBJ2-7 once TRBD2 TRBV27 CASSWASGRARLDEQYF TGTGCCAGCAGTTGGGCTAGCGGGAGGGCCCGTCTCGACGAGCAGTACTTC
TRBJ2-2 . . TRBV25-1 CASSSGTGELFF TGTGCCAGCTCCTCGGGCACCGGGGAGCTGTTTTTT
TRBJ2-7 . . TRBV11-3 CASSLDPQGGEQYF TGTGCCAGCAGCTTAGATCCGCAGGGAGGAGAGCAGTACTTC
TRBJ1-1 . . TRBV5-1 CASSKLEVAEAFF TGCGCCAGCAGCAAATTAGAGGTCGCTGAAGCTTTCTTT
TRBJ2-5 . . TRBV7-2 CASSFLLGGETQYF TGTGCCAGCAGCTTCTTGCTTGGGGGGGAGACCCAGTACTTC
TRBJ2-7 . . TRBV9 CASSAAPSSYEQYF TGTGCCAGCAGCGCCGCTCCTAGCTCCTACGAGCAGTACTTC
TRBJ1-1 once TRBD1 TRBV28 CASSVTGYTEAFF TGTGCCAGCAGTGTGACAGGGTACACTGAAGCTTTCTTT
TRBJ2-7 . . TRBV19 CASSIGTGAGHAYEQYF TGTGCCAGTAGTATAGGCACAGGGGCGGGACACGCCTACGAGCAGTACTTC
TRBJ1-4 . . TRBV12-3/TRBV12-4 CASSLRGDEKLFF TGTGCCAGCAGTTTAAGGGGTGACGAAAAACTGTTTTTT
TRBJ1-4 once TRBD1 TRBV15 CATSRDTGANEKLFF TGTGCCACCAGCAGAGACACAGGGGCTAATGAAAAACTGTTTTTT
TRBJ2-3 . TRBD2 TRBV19 CASSPTFSGSGDTQYF TGTGCCAGTAGTCCTACCTTTAGCGGGAGTGGCGATACGCAGTATTTT
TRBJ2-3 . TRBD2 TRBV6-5 CASSLTSVNTDTQYF TGTGCCAGCAGTTTGACTAGCGTCAACACAGATACGCAGTATTTT
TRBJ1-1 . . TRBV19 CASSISSTEAFF TGTGCCAGTAGTATTTCCAGCACTGAAGCTTTCTTT
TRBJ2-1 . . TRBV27 CASTARPPSSYNEQFF TGTGCCAGCACCGCCCGCCCACCGAGCTCCTACAATGAGCAGTTCTTC